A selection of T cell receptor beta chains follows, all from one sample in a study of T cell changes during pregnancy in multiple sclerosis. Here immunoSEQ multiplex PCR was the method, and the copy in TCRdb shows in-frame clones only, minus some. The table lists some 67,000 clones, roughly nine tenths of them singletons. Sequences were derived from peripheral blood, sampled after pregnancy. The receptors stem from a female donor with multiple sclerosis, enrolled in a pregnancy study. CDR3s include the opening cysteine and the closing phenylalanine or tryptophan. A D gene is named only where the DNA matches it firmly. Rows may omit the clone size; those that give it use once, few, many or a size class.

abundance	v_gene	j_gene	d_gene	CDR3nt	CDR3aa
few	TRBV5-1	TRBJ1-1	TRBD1	TGCGCCAGCAGCTTGGTTTCGGGACAGTCGTTAGCTTTCTTT	CASSLVSGQSLAFF
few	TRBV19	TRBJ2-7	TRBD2	TGTGCCAGTAGGCATAAGGGACTAGCGGAACCTTCCTACGAGCAGTACTTC	CASRHKGLAEPSYEQYF
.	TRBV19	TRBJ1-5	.	TGTGCCAGTCAGGGCCAGGCGAGGAATCAGCCCCAGCATTTT	CASQGQARNQPQHF
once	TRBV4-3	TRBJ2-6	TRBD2	TGCGCCAGCAGCCAAGGGACTAGCGGCTCTGGGGCCAACGTCCTGACTTTC	CASSQGTSGSGANVLTF
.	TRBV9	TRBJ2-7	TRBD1	TGTGCCAGCAGCGTCGCCGGGACAGGGGGCGCCGAGCAGTACTTC	CASSVAGTGGAEQYF
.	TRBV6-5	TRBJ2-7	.	TGTGCCAGCAGTCGCGGACACAACTACGAGCAGTACTTC	CASSRGHNYEQYF
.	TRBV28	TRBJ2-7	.	TGTGCCAGCAGTTTATTCGGCGGGGTCGACGAGCAGTACTTC	CASSLFGGVDEQYF
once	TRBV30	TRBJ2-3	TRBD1	TGTGCCTGGAGTCAGGGGGAAGTAACAGATACGCAGTATTTT	CAWSQGEVTDTQYF
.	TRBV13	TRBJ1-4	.	TGTGCCAGCAGCCCTCCGTCGGCGGGGCGGGAGGAAAAACTGTTTTTT	CASSPPSAGREEKLFF
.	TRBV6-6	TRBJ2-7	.	TGTGCCACCCAGGGGGCTGGCGGGAGGGTTGAGCAGTACTTC	CATQGAGGRVEQYF
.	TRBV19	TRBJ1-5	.	TGTGCCAGTAAGAGTAGTATCGGCGGGTATAGCAATCAGCCCCAGCATTTT	CASKSSIGGYSNQPQHF
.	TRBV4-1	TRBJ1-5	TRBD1	TGCGCCAGCAGCCAACTAAAGACAGGGAATCAGCCCCAGCATTTT	CASSQLKTGNQPQHF
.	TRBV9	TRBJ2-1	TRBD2	TGTGCCAGCAGCGTAGACGGGACTAGCGGCTTCATTGAGCAGTTCTTC	CASSVDGTSGFIEQFF
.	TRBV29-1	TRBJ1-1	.	TGCAGCGTTGAATTCGGACACCAGAACACTGAAGCTTTCTTT	CSVEFGHQNTEAFF
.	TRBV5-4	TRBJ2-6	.	TGTGCCAGCAGCAGCCGGGCTGGGGCCAACGTCCTGACTTTC	CASSSRAGANVLTF
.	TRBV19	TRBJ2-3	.	TGTGCCAGTACCCCGGCCGGGAGCGGATCAGATACGCAGTATTTT	CASTPAGSGSDTQYF
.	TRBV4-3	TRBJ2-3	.	TGCGCCAGCAGCCAACGAGTGGAAGGAGCAGATACGCAGTATTTT	CASSQRVEGADTQYF
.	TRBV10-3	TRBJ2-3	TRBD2	TGTGCCATCAGTTCCGGGACTAGCGGGACTAGCACAGATACGCAGTATTTT	CAISSGTSGTSTDTQYF
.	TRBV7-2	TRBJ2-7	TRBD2	TGTGCCAGCAGCTTAGGGACTAGCGAAGGCGAGCAGTACTTC	CASSLGTSEGEQYF
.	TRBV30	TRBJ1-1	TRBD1	TGTGCCTGGAGTTCCCCCGGGACAGGGTCTAGGATGAACACTGAAGCTTTCTTT	CAWSSPGTGSRMNTEAFF
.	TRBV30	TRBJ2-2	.	TGTGCCTGGAGTGTCTATACCTCCCTGCGGGGCGGGGAGCTGTTTTTT	CAWSVYTSLRGGELFF
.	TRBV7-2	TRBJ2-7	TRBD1	TGTGCCAGCAGCCCACTTAGGGGGCCTTACGAGCAGTACTTC	CASSPLRGPYEQYF
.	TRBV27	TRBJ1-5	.	TGTGCCAGCAGTAGGAGTAGCAATCAGCCCCAGCATTTT	CASSRSSNQPQHF
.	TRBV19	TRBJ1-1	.	TGTGCCAGCTATAGCAGCTGGAGAGAAACTGAAGCTTTCTTT	CASYSSWRETEAFF
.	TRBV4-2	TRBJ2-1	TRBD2	TGTGCCAGCAGCCAAGAAATAGGGACTAGCCACAATGAGCAGTTCTTC	CASSQEIGTSHNEQFF
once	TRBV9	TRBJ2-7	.	TGTGCCAGCAGCGTAGGGGGCTTCGCCTCCTACGAGCAGTACTTC	CASSVGGFASYEQYF
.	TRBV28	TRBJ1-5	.	TGTGCCACCTCCCTGGGCCCAAGCAATCAGCCCCAGCATTTT	CATSLGPSNQPQHF
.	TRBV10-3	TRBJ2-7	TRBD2	TGTGCCATCAGTGACAGGGGACTAGCGGGAGTTTCTCGCTCCTACGAGCAGTACTTC	CAISDRGLAGVSRSYEQYF
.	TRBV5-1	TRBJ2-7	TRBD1	TGCGCCAGCAGCCCCGGGACAGGGGACCTTTACGAGCAGTACTTC	CASSPGTGDLYEQYF
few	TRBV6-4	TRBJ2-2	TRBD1	TGTGCCAGCAGAGAGGGGTTTACAGGGGACACCGGGGAGCTGTTTTTT	CASREGFTGDTGELFF
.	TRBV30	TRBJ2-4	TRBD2	TGTGCCTGGAGTGTACAGTGGCTCTCTAGCGGGAGAGGGAACATTCAGTACTTC	CAWSVQWLSSGRGNIQYF
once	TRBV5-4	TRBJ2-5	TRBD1	TGTGCCAGCAGCCCGGACAGGGCTCAAGAGACCCAGTACTTC	CASSPDRAQETQYF
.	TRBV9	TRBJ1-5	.	TGTGCCAGCAGCGTAGCAGTTAATCAGCCCCAGCATTTT	CASSVAVNQPQHF
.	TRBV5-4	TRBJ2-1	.	TGTGCCAGCAGCTTTGCGGGAATCGTTGAGCAGTTCTTC	CASSFAGIVEQFF
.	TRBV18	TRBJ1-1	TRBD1	TGTGCCAGCTCACCCGACAGGGGGAACACTGAAGCTTTCTTT	CASSPDRGNTEAFF
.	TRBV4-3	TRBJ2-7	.	TGCGCCAGCAGCCAAGATATTGTGGGGGAGGGGGGCTACGAGCAGTACTTC	CASSQDIVGEGGYEQYF
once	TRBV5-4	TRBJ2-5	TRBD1	TGTGCCAGCAGCTCCACACAGGGGAGAGAGACCCAGTACTTC	CASSSTQGRETQYF
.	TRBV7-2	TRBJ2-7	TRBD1	TGTGCCAGCAGCCCCAGACAGGGGGCCTACGAGCAGTACTTC	CASSPRQGAYEQYF
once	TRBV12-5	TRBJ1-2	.	TGTGCTAGTGGTTTGGTAGTTGGGGGCAACTATGGCTACACCTTC	CASGLVVGGNYGYTF
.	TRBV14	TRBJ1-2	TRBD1	TGTGCCAGCAGCCAACTGGACAGGGGTTATGGCTACACCTTC	CASSQLDRGYGYTF
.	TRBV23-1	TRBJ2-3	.	TGCGCCAGCAGTCAATCTCTAGGGGGAGATACGCAGTATTTT	CASSQSLGGDTQYF
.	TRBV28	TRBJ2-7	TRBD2	TGTGCCAGCAGTTTAGGGGAGGGAGGGAGGAACGAGCAGTACTTC	CASSLGEGGRNEQYF
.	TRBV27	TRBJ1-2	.	TGTGCCAGCAGGGGAATTGCCCTAGGGGATAACTATGGCTACACCTTC	CASRGIALGDNYGYTF
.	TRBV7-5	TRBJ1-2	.	TGTGTCAGAAGCCCAAACCTCTTGGACAGGACTAACTATGGCTACACCTTC	CVRSPNLLDRTNYGYTF
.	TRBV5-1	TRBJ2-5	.	TGCGCCAGCAGCTTGGCCCCAGGGGTTGCTTGGAGGCAAGAGACCCAGTACTTC	CASSLAPGVAWRQETQYF
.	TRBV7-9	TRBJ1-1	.	TGTGCCAGCAGCTTTCCAGGTTCTGAAGCTTTCTTT	CASSFPGSEAFF
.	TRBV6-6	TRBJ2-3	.	TGTGCCAGCAGTTATGTCACACCGAGCACAGATACGCAGTATTTT	CASSYVTPSTDTQYF
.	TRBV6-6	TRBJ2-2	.	TGTGCCAGCAGTTTTCACGGGGAGCTGTTTTTT	CASSFHGELFF
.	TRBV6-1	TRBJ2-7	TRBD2	TGTGCCAGCCAACGGACTAGCGGTACCTACGAGCAGTACTTC	CASQRTSGTYEQYF
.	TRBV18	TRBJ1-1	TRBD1	TGTGCCAGCTCACCGGGACAGGGCAAAGGGGAGAACACTGAAGCTTTCTTT	CASSPGQGKGENTEAFF
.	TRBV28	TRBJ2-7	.	TGTGCCAGCAGTCCAAGCGGGCCGTCCTACGAGCAGTACTTC	CASSPSGPSYEQYF
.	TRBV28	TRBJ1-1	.	TGTGCCAGCAGTTTGAGTCGCGCCACTGAAGCTTTCTTT	CASSLSRATEAFF
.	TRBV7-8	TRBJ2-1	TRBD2	TGTGCCAGCAGCCCCTGGTTAGCGGGAGAGGGGGAGCAGTTCTTC	CASSPWLAGEGEQFF